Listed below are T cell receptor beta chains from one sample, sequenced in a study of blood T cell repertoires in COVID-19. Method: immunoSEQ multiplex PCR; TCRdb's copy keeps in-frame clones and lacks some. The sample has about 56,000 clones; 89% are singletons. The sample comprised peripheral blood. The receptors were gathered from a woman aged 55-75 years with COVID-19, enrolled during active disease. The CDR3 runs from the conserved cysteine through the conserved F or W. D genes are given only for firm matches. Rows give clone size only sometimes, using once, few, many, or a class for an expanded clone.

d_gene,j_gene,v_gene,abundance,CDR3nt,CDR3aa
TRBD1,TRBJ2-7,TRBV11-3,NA,TGTGCCAGCAGCTTAGACTCCGGACAGGGGCCCTACGAGCAGTACTTC,CASSLDSGQGPYEQYF
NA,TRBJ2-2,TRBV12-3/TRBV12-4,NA,TGTGCCAGCAGCCCCTCGGGCACCGGGGAGCTGTTTTTT,CASSPSGTGELFF
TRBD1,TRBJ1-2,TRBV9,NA,TGTGCCAGCAGCTTCAGACAGGGAACGGATGGCTACACCTTC,CASSFRQGTDGYTF
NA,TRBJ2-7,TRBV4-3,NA,TGCGCCAGCAGCCAAGAGCGTCTAAGCTCCTACGAGCAGTACTTC,CASSQERLSSYEQYF
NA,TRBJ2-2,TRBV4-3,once,TGCGCCAGCAGCCCACGGGGGGCCGCTTATCCCGGGGAGCTGTTTTTT,CASSPRGAAYPGELFF
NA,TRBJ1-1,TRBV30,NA,TGTGCCTGGGAGGAACAGGGGAACACTGAAGCTTTCTTT,CAWEEQGNTEAFF
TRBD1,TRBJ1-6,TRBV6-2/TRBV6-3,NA,TGTGCCAGCAGTTGGGACAGGGCTGGGGGTTCACCCCTCCACTTT,CASSWDRAGGSPLHF
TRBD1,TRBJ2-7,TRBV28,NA,TGTGCCAGCACCTCCGGGACAGGCTCCTACGAGCAGTACTTC,CASTSGTGSYEQYF
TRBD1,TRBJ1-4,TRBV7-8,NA,TGTGCCAGCAGCCCTGGACAGGGGGTTAATGGTGAAAAACTGTTTTTT,CASSPGQGVNGEKLFF
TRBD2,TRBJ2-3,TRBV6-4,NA,TGTGCCAGCAGTGAAGGTCTAGCGGAAACAGATACGCAGTATTTT,CASSEGLAETDTQYF
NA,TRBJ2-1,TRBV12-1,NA,TGTGCCAGCAGCTGGGGGACTAGTCCCTCCTACAATGAGCAGTTCTTC,CASSWGTSPSYNEQFF
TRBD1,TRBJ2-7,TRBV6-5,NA,TGTGCCAGCAGTTACTCGGGGACAGGTACCTACGAGCAGTACTTC,CASSYSGTGTYEQYF
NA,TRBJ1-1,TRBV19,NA,TGTGCCAGTAGTATTGGACAGCCCCACACTGAAGCTTTCTTT,CASSIGQPHTEAFF
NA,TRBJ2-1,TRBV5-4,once,TGTGCCAGCAGCTCCGGAGGGCCGGCCAATGAGCAGTTCTTC,CASSSGGPANEQFF
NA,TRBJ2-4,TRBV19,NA,TGTGCCAGTAGTATACTTCCAGCAGGGGCCAAAAACATTCAGTACTTC,CASSILPAGAKNIQYF
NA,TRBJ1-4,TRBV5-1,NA,TGCGCCAGCAGCTTGGGCCGGGAGGGTTGGAATGAAAAACTGTTTTTT,CASSLGREGWNEKLFF
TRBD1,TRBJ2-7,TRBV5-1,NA,TGCGCCAGCAGCGATGGGACAGGGGGAACCTACGAGCAGTACTTC,CASSDGTGGTYEQYF
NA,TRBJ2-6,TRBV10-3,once,TGTGCCATCAGTGAGTCGCGCTCGCAAGGGGTGCCCAGTGGGGCCAACGTCCTGACTTTC,CAISESRSQGVPSGANVLTF
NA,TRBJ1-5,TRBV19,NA,TGTGCCAGTAGTATAGATTGGAGCCCCAATCAGCCCCAGCATTTT,CASSIDWSPNQPQHF
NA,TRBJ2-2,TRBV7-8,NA,TGTGCCAGCATCGAAAGACAGCTACTCACCGGGGAGCTGTTTTTT,CASIERQLLTGELFF
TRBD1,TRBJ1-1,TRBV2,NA,TGTGCCAGCAGTGGACAGGGGGGCGGTGAAGCTTTCTTT,CASSGQGGGEAFF
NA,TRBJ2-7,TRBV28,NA,TGTGCCAGCAGTTTTTCGGGGGGCGCCTACGAGCAGTACTTC,CASSFSGGAYEQYF
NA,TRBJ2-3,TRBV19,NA,TGTGCCAGTACTACCGACAGTACAGATACGCAGTATTTT,CASTTDSTDTQYF
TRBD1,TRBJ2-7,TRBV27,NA,TGTGCCAGCAGTCAAGGACAGGGGGCCTACGAGCAGTACTTC,CASSQGQGAYEQYF
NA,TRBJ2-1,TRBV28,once,TGTGCCAGCAGTTTAAGGGACTTCGGTGGGCAGTTCTTC,CASSLRDFGGQFF
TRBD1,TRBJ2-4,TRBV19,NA,TGTGCCAGTAGTAACCCGGGACAGGGGAGGTACATTCAGTACTTC,CASSNPGQGRYIQYF
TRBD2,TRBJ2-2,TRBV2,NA,TGTGCCGGAACCGGGACTAGCGGGGGGCCGGGCACCGGGGAGCTGTTTTTT,CAGTGTSGGPGTGELFF
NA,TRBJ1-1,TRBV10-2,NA,TGCGCCAGCCTCGCAGGTTTCTCCATGAACACTGAAGCTTTCTTT,CASLAGFSMNTEAFF
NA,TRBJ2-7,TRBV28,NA,TGTGCCAGCAGCCCAGACAGTCACGAGCAGTACTTC,CASSPDSHEQYF
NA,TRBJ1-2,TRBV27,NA,TGTGCCAGCAGTTTCCTTCTTCCACAGGGAATTAGTGGCTACACCTTC,CASSFLLPQGISGYTF
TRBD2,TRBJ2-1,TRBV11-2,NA,TGTGCCAGCAGCTTTAACGGGGGGGCTTACAATGAGCAGTTCTTC,CASSFNGGAYNEQFF
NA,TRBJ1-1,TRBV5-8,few,TGTGCCAGCAGCTTGGCCGAGAAATCGAGGGGGGGCCGGAACACTGAAGCTTTCTTT,CASSLAEKSRGGRNTEAFF
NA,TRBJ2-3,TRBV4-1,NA,TGCGCCAGCAGCCCACCGGGGTCTGATACGCAGTATTTT,CASSPPGSDTQYF
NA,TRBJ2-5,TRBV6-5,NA,TGTGCCAGCAGTTCCGCCGACAGTCAAGAGACCCAGTACTTC,CASSSADSQETQYF
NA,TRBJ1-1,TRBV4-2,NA,TGTGCCAGCTCCAACCCCGGGGCTGAAGCTTTCTTT,CASSNPGAEAFF
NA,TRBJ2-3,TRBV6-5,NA,TGTGCCAGCAGTTACTTGTCTAGAGATACGCAGTATTTT,CASSYLSRDTQYF
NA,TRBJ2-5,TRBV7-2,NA,TGTGCCAGCAGCTTAGCACCTGTGACAGATCAAGAGACCCAGTACTTC,CASSLAPVTDQETQYF
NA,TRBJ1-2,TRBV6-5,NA,TGTGCCAGCAGTTACTCGTGGCAGGGCCTGGGCTATGGCTACACCTTC,CASSYSWQGLGYGYTF
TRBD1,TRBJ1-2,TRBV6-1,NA,TGTGCCAGCAGTGAAAGGACAGGGGGTTTTGGCTACACCTTC,CASSERTGGFGYTF
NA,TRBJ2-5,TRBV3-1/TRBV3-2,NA,TGTGCCAGCAGCCCCCTTGGTTCCCCTACTAGTTCGGGAGAGACCCAGTACTTC,CASSPLGSPTSSGETQYF
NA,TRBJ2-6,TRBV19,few,TGTGCCAGTAGCCTCGGGGGATCTGGGGCCAACGTCCTGACTTTC,CASSLGGSGANVLTF
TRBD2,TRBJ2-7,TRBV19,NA,TGTGCCAGTATGGCTCAACCGGGACTAGCGGGAACCCAGTACTTC,CASMAQPGLAGTQYF
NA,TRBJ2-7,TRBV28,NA,TGTGCCAGCAGACGGACAGCCACCTACGAGCAGTACTTC,CASRRTATYEQYF
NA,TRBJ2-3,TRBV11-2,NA,TGTGCCAGCAGCCTTGACTTCACAGATACGCAGTATTTT,CASSLDFTDTQYF
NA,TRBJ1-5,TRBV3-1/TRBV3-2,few,TGTGCCAGATGTCGGGGGGGGCCCAATCAGCCCCAGCATTTT,CARCRGGPNQPQHF
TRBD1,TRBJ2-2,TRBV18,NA,TGTGCCAGCTCACCGGGACAGGGCACCACCGGGGAGCTGTTTTTT,CASSPGQGTTGELFF
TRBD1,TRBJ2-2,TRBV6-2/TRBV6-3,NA,TGTGCCAGCAGTCTAAACCGGGACAGGAACACCGGGGAGCTGTTTTTT,CASSLNRDRNTGELFF
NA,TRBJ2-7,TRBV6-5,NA,TGTGCCAGCGACTTGGGAGCGTACGAGCAGTACTTC,CASDLGAYEQYF
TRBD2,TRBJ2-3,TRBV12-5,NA,TGTGCTAGCTCTCTAGGGGCTAGCGGTACAGATACGCAGTATTTT,CASSLGASGTDTQYF
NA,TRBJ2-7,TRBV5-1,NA,TGCGCCAGCAGACTAGAGGGTTCCTACGAGCAGTACTTC,CASRLEGSYEQYF
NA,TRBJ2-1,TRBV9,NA,TGTGCCAGCAGCGTAGTGGACTCCTCCTACAATGAGCAGTTCTTC,CASSVVDSSYNEQFF
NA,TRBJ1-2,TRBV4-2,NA,TGTGCCAGCAGCCGGGACAAGAGTCGGAACTATGGCTACACCTTC,CASSRDKSRNYGYTF
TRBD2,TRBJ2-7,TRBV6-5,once,TGTGCCAGCTTACCGGGACTAGTCTACGAGCAGTACTTC,CASLPGLVYEQYF
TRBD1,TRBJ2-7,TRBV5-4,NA,TGTGCCAGCAGTTCCGACAGGGGCCCTTTCTACGAGCAGTACTTC,CASSSDRGPFYEQYF
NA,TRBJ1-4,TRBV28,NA,TGTGCCAGCCGGGGGGCACTTGAAAAACTGTTTTTT,CASRGALEKLFF
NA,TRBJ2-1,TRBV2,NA,TGTGCCAGCAGTGCGGAGCAGGGAACCTACAATGAGCAGTTCTTC,CASSAEQGTYNEQFF
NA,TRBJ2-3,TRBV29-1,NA,TGCAGCGTCGTACAGGGTCGGGGCACAGATACGCAGTATTTT,CSVVQGRGTDTQYF
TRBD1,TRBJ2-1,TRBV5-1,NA,TGCGCCAGCAGCTTGGGACAGGGGGTGGTAAATGAGCAGTTCTTC,CASSLGQGVVNEQFF
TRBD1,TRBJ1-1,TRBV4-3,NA,TGCGCCAGCAGACAGGGACAGGCTGAAGCTTTCTTT,CASRQGQAEAFF
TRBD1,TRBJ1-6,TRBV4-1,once,TGCGCCAGCAGCTTCGGAGCCCCGGGACAGGGCGGTTCACCCCTCCACTTT,CASSFGAPGQGGSPLHF